The 5 T cell receptor beta chains reported below all come from one sample, sequenced in a study of control samples from healthy donors and cancer patients. Assay: immunoSEQ multiplex PCR; the TCRdb copy retains only in-frame clones and omits some. The table includes 150,000 to 200,000 clones, 70% to 90% detected once. Sequenced input: blood. These receptors came from a woman aged 25 to 45 in good health.

This clone was counted once. This rearrangement joins TRBV3-1 (or the pseudogene TRBV3-2) to TRBJ2-2, with a tentative D call TRBD2 (5 bases). The CDR3 covers 18 residues. Trimming took 0 bases from V and 0 from J, leaving 14 bases between them. CDR1 and CDR2 from the germline V gene are LGHDT and YNNKEL (reference sequence). CDR3 nucleotides: TGTGCCAGCAGCCAAGAGGGTGGTGGCGGGTCGAACACCGGGGAGCTGTTTTTT. It is translated as CASSQEGGGGSNTGELFF.

The V and J genes are TRBV28 and TRBJ1-5; tentatively, D is TRBD1 (5 bases). Germline assignment: CDR1 MDHEN and CDR2 SYDVKM. This CDR3 contains 14 residues. The V gene lost 6 bases and the J gene lost 7 bases, with 16 bases spanning the gap. CDR3: CASSSGTLRQPQHF. The CDR3 region has the DNA TGTGCCAGCAGCTCCGGGACCCTCCGGCAGCCCCAGCATTTT.

The chain recombines TRBV19 with TRBJ1-2; 8 bases map to TRBD1. The germline V gene encodes CDR1 LNHDA and CDR2 SQIVND (reference sequence). Trimming at V came to 8 bases and at J to 2 bases, leaving 4 bases not matched to a gene. This CDR3 spans 13 amino acids. The chain's CDR3 is CASGQGFNYGYTF. CDR3 bases: TGTGCCAGTGGACAGGGATTCAACTATGGCTACACCTTC. Variable domain in full (rest from reference TRBV19 and TRBJ1-2): DGGITQSPKYLFRKEGQNVTLSCEQNLNHDAMYWYRQDPGQGLRLIYYSQIVNDFQKGDIAEGYSVSREKKESFPLTVTSAQKNPTAFYLCASGQGFNYGYTFGSGTRLTVV.

The CDR3 DNA reads as TGTGCCAGCAGCTTGGACCCGACAGGGGGCCGGGAAAAACTGTTTTTT. Its translation: CASSLDPTGGREKLFF. The genes are TRBV5-8 and TRBJ1-4; the match to TRBD1 covers 10 bases. V was clipped by 0 bases and J by 8 bases; unmatched bases: 7. The CDR3 totals 16 residues. The germline V gene encodes CDR1 SGHTS and CDR2 YDEGEE.

The chain carries TRBV2 and TRBJ2-1; D tentatively reads TRBD1 or TRBD2 (6 bases each). The CDR3 is 14 residues long. The V and J ends lost 0 bases and 10 bases respectively, with 13 bases between them. CDR1 and CDR2 (germline): SNHLY, FYNNEI. This CDR3 is CASSEALGGTEQFF. CDR3 nucleotide sequence: TGTGCCAGCAGTGAAGCGCTCGGGGGCACCGAGCAGTTCTTC.